The 20 T cell receptor beta chains below were found in one sample sequenced in a study of cytomegalovirus exposure and HLA in healthy donors. The assay was immunoSEQ multiplex PCR, and TCRdb's table has in-frame clones only and misses some. The sample has under 200,000 clones, 85% to 90% seen once; the top ten hold 4% to 5%. What was sequenced was PBMCs. The receptors stem from a man between 18 and 29 years old in good health and CMV-seropositive.

V is TRBV6-1 and J is TRBJ2-5; perhaps TRBD2 as D (5 bases). The CDR3 spans 17 residues. Trimming shortened V by 4 bases and J by 4 bases, and 22 bases separated the two germline ends. CDR1 MNHNS and CDR2 SASEGT come from the germline V gene. The CDR3 region is CASSVRKETGTRETQYF. The CDR3 region has the DNA TGTGCCAGCAGTGTTAGAAAAGAGACTGGAACTAGAGAGACCCAGTACTTC.

The sample holds a few counts of this clone. The chain carries TRBV2 and TRBJ2-1; D is possibly TRBD1 (5 bases). Germline loops: CDR1 SNHLY, CDR2 FYNNEI. The length of the CDR3 is 13 residues. The V end lost 2 bases, the J end lost 8 bases, and 10 bases lay between the germline ends. The CDR3 spells CASSEWGLHEQFF. The CDR3, as DNA: TGTGCCAGCAGTGAATGGGGCCTGCATGAGCAGTTCTTC.

The V and J genes are TRBV4-1 and TRBJ2-7, with D perhaps matching TRBD1 (6 bases). The CDR3 has 15 amino acids. Deletions cut 0 bases from V and 4 bases from J, with 13 bases between. Germline CDR1 MGHRA, CDR2 YSYEKL. The CDR3: CASSQEDREGYEQYF. The DNA for the CDR3 is TGCGCCAGCAGCCAAGAGGACAGAGAAGGTTACGAGCAGTACTTC.

The chain is built from TRBV27 and TRBJ2-1; possibly TRBD2 for D (5 bases). This CDR3 has 16 residues. The V and J ends lost 4 bases and 2 bases respectively, with 15 bases between them. Looked up from germline, CDR1 is MNHEY and CDR2 is SMNVEV (reference sequence). CDR3 amino acids: CASSSFLAEAYNEQFF. The DNA for the CDR3 is TGTGCCAGCAGTTCATTTCTAGCTGAGGCCTACAATGAGCAGTTCTTC.

This clone came up a few times. The genes are TRBV11-2 and TRBJ2-2; 7 bases line up with TRBD1. Germline CDR1 reads SGHAT; CDR2 reads FQNNGV. The ends lost 1 base at V and 7 bases at J; junction bases unmatched: 6. The CDR3 is 15 residues long. The CDR3, as DNA: TGTGCCAGCAGCTTAGTTCCCGGACAGGTCGGGGAGCTGTTTTTT. As protein: CASSLVPGQVGELFF.

Comments on this clone: Other DNA sequences of this sample code for an identical CDR3. The genes are TRBV6-1 and TRBJ2-2, with a tentative D call TRBD1 (6 bases). Germline values: CDR1 MNHNS, CDR2 SASEGT. The CDR3 is 14 amino acids. V was pared by 5 bases and J by 5 bases, with 12 bases between. In DNA, the CDR3 is TGTGCCAGCAGTCTAAGAGGGGGTACCGGGGAGCTGTTTTTT. Its translation is CASSLRGGTGELFF.

This clone was recorded a few times. The V and J genes are TRBV10-1 and TRBJ2-6; D unresolved. V shed 7 bases and J shed 1 base, with 11 bases lying between them. Germline V gene sequence: CDR1 WNHNN, CDR2 SYGVQD (reference sequence). CDR3 size: 15 residues. CDR3 DNA: TGCGCCAGCATACCACAGAAGTCTGGGGCCAACGTCCTGACTTTC. Its protein is CASIPQKSGANVLTF.

The chain recombines TRBV4-1 with TRBJ1-5; no clear D gene. Germline CDR1 MGHRA, CDR2 YSYEKL. The CDR3 spans 13 residues. V lost 1 base and J 6 bases, leaving 7 bases between the germline ends. The CDR3 DNA reads TGCGCCAGCAGCCAAGGGTCGGGTCAGCCCCAGCATTTT. Amino acids: CASSQGSGQPQHF.

This chain's CDR3 is CASSSMGLAGGPIFF. In nucleotides, the CDR3 is TGTGCCAGCAGCTCAATGGGACTAGCGGGAGGGCCTATATTCTTC. V gene TRBV7-3 combines with J gene TRBJ2-1, with 16 bases fitting TRBD2. V gave up 4 bases and J gave up 16 bases; unmatched junction bases: 10. Germline CDR1 and CDR2: SGHTA and FQGTGA. This CDR3 contains 15 residues. Full variable domain (remainder filled in from reference TRBV7-3 and TRBJ2-1): GAGVSQTPSNKVTEKGKYVELRCDPISGHTALYWYRQSLGQGPEFLIYFQGTGAADDSGLPNDRFFAVRPEGSVSTLKIQRTERGDSAVYLCASSSMGLAGGPIFFGPGTRLTVL.

The rearrangement links TRBV15 to TRBJ2-7, with D perhaps matching TRBD2 (5 bases). V lost 1 base and J lost 0, with 13 bases in between. Germline V gene sequence: CDR1 LNHNV, CDR2 YYDKDF (reference sequence). The CDR3 runs to 16 residues. DNA for the CDR3: TGTGCCACCAGCAGAGGTACTAGAGGCCTCTCCTACGAGCAGTACTTC. This encodes CATSRGTRGLSYEQYF.

This chain links TRBV7-9 with TRBJ2-2; 11 bases match TRBD2. Germline values: CDR1 SEHNR, CDR2 FQNEAQ (reference sequence). This CDR3 is built from 16 residues. The V and J ends lost 5 bases and 1 base, in that order; junction bases with no gene match: 3. The CDR3: CASSVGTSGNTGELFF. The CDR3 DNA is TGTGCCAGCAGCGTCGGGACTAGCGGGAACACCGGGGAGCTGTTTTTT.

This chain joins TRBV18 and TRBJ1-5, with D tentatively TRBD1 (6 bases). V was shortened by 8 bases and J by 4 bases, with 15 bases between the two germline ends. The CDR3 is 14 residues long. The germline gives CDR1 KGHSH, CDR2 LQKENI. CDR3: CASTAGTKNQPQHF. The CDR3 nucleotides read TGTGCCAGCACCGCCGGGACAAAGAATCAGCCCCAGCATTTT.

The chain uses TRBV28 and TRBJ1-4; 9 bases agree with TRBD1. Germline V gene data show CDR1 as MDHEN and CDR2 as SYDVKM. The CDR3 has 14 amino acids. The J segment lost 7 bases and the V segment lost 8 bases, leaving 8 bases of the junction unmatched. CDR3 DNA sequence: TGTGCCAGCCGAAGTGGGACAGGGTTTGAAAAACTGTTTTTT. Translated: CASRSGTGFEKLFF. Full variable domain (missing parts from reference TRBV28 and TRBJ1-4): DVKVTQSSRYLVKRTGEKVFLECVQDMDHENMFWYRQDPGLGLRLIYFSYDVKMKEKGDIPEGYSVSREKKERFSLILESASTNQTSMYLCASRSGTGFEKLFFGSGTQLSVL.

The CDR3 DNA sequence: TGCGCCAGCAGCTTGGCGGGAGCCCCAGATACGCAGTATTTT. This encodes CASSLAGAPDTQYF. The chain couples TRBV5-1 to TRBJ2-3; D may be TRBD2 (6 bases). V lost 0 bases to trimming and J lost 4 bases, with 9 bases between them. This CDR3 contains 14 residues. CDR1 is SGHRS, CDR2 YFSETQ, per germline.

This clone has just a few counts. V gene TRBV18 combines with J gene TRBJ2-2; weak D call: TRBD2 (5 bases). The germline V gene encodes CDR1 KGHSH and CDR2 LQKENI. The CDR3 totals 14 residues. Trimming left V 3 bases short and J 8 bases short, with 13 bases between. CDR3 residues: CASSPTNLGGELFF. The CDR3 DNA sequence: TGTGCCAGCTCACCGACTAATCTAGGAGGGGAGCTGTTTTTT.

This chain joins TRBV6-5 and TRBJ2-1, with 10 positions matching TRBD2. CDR3 length equals 12 residues. The V and J ends lost 7 bases and 14 bases, in that order; junction bases with no gene match: 8. Germline V CDR1 and CDR2: MNHEY, SVGAGI. Written as DNA, the CDR3 is TGTGCCAGCATGATAGCGGGAGGTTCAGAGTTCTTC. Its protein is CASMIAGGSEFF.

The chain couples TRBV5-1 to TRBJ2-7; 7 bases fit TRBD1. This CDR3 has 15 amino acids. Germline V gene sequence: CDR1 SGHRS, CDR2 YFSETQ. V shed 1 base and J 2 bases; nucleotides not matched to a gene: 6. As DNA, the CDR3 is TGCGCCAGCAGCTTGACCGGGACAGCGGCCTACGAGCAGTACTTC. Its translation: CASSLTGTAAYEQYF.

The J gene is TRBJ2-3, the V gene TRBV2, with 9 bases that match TRBD2. CDR3 size: 15 residues. Germline lookup yields CDR1 SNHLY and CDR2 FYNNEI. The junction had 4 bases not matched to a gene; V was cut back by 3 bases and J by 3 bases. Here the CDR3 reads CASSEAGGKTDTQYF. The CDR3 region has the DNA TGTGCCAGCAGTGAGGCGGGGGGGAAAACAGATACGCAGTATTTT.

The gene calls are TRBV5-6 and TRBJ2-7, with D perhaps matching TRBD2 (7 bases). The CDR3 consists of 14 residues. V was trimmed by 5 bases and J by 3 bases, leaving 15 bases between them. Germline-derived CDR1 and CDR2 are SGHDT and YYEEEE. The CDR3 coding sequence is TGTGCCAGCAGAACCGGGGGCGGGGGCTACGAGCAGTACTTC. Protein sequence: CASRTGGGGYEQYF.

This clone was seen only a few times. The chain employs TRBV7-3 and TRBJ1-1; no firm D call. The ends were cut back, 5 bases at V and 0 bases at J, with 13 bases in the middle. The CDR3 runs 15 residues. The germline V gene has CDR1 SGHTA and CDR2 FQGTGA. The CDR3 reads CASSPLLGMNTEAFF. CDR3 sequence (DNA): TGTGCCAGCAGCCCCCTACTAGGGATGAACACTGAAGCTTTCTTT.